The 21 T cell receptor beta chains in this list originate from one sample, sequenced in a study of cytomegalovirus exposure and HLA in healthy donors. Clones were read by immunoSEQ multiplex PCR, and TCRdb kept only the in-frame ones, dropping some. Of fewer than 300,000 clones detected, approximately 88% appear once; the ten largest clones hold approximately 0.9%. The specimen sequenced was PBMCs. These receptors all stem from a woman aged 18-29 years in good health and CMV-seronegative.

The chain uses TRBV28 and TRBJ1-3, with a tentative D call TRBD1 (5 bases). The germline CDR1 and CDR2 sequences are MDHEN and SYDVKM. Trimming shortened V by 2 bases and J by 0 bases, and 5 bases separated the two germline ends. The CDR3 is made up of 14 amino acids. DNA for the CDR3: TGTGCCAGCAGTTTAGACAGCTCTGGAAACACCATATATTTT. This gives the protein CASSLDSSGNTIYF.

To note about this clone: Other DNA sequences in the same sample also yield this CDR3. The V and J genes are TRBV20-1 and TRBJ2-5; D may be TRBD2 (5 bases). Trimming stripped 5 bases from V and 5 bases from J, with 9 bases between. The CDR3 runs 11 residues. Germline V gene sequence: CDR1 DFQATT, CDR2 SNEGSKA (reference sequence). The CDR3, as DNA: TGCAGTGCTGGGAGTGGGGAGACCCAGTACTTC. This sequence encodes CSAGSGETQYF.

This clone was observed once. The chain has TRBV2 and TRBJ1-5; D is unclear. Germline-derived CDR1 and CDR2 are SNHLY and FYNNEI. Deletions cut 1 base from V and 6 bases from J, with 13 bases between. The CDR3 consists of 15 residues. The CDR3 DNA reads TGTGCCAGCAGTGAAGAGGGAGGGCCCCTTCAGCCCCAGCATTTT. Its protein is CASSEEGGPLQPQHF.

The chain joins TRBV15 to TRBJ2-1; D is ambiguous. Germline V gene sequence: CDR1 LNHNV, CDR2 YYDKDF (reference sequence). V lost 0 bases to trimming and J lost 6 bases, with 6 bases between them. The CDR3 spans 13 residues. CDR3 protein: CATSRDLANEQFF. CDR3 DNA sequence: TGTGCCACCAGCAGAGATCTGGCCAATGAGCAGTTCTTC.

The rearrangement joins TRBV9 to TRBJ2-6, with TRBD2 identical over 12 bases. The CDR3 contains 20 residues. Germline trimming cut 0 bases from V and 2 bases from J; bases unmatched to any gene: 9. From germline, CDR1 is SGDLS and CDR2 YYNGEE. CDR3 DNA: TGTGCCAGCAGCGTAGGGGGGGGTTGGACTAGCGGGACTGGGGCCAACGTCCTGACTTTC. It specifies CASSVGGGWTSGTGANVLTF.

The chain carries TRBV2 and TRBJ2-1; D is possibly TRBD2 (6 bases). Germline V gives CDR1 SNHLY, CDR2 FYNNEI. The CDR3 sequence is 15 residues long. Trimming left V 4 bases short and J 8 bases short, with 18 bases between. The CDR3 DNA reads as TGTGCCAGCAGTGCGGTGTTTTTGCGGGGAGATGAGCAGTTCTTC. Translating it yields CASSAVFLRGDEQFF. The variable domain in full, with the rest retrieved from reference TRBV2 and TRBJ2-1, is EPEVTQTPSHQVTQMGQEVILRCVPISNHLYFYWYRQILGQKVEFLVSFYNNEISEKSEIFDDQFSVERPDGSNFTLKIRSTKLEDSAMYFCASSAVFLRGDEQFFGPGTRLTVL.

The chain links TRBV11-2 to TRBJ2-3; TRBD2 agrees at 11 bases. The CDR3 loop spans 16 amino acids. Unmatched junction bases numbered 7, after V lost 4 bases and J lost 4 bases. CDR1 SGHAT and CDR2 FQNNGV come from the germline V gene. The CDR3 nucleotides read TGTGCCAGCAGCTGGCGAGAGACTAGCGGGGCAGATACGCAGTATTTT. It encodes CASSWRETSGADTQYF.

The chain has TRBV19 and TRBJ1-1; D remains unclear. Germline V gene data show CDR1 as LNHDA and CDR2 as SQIVND (reference sequence). CDR3 length: 13 residues. Trimming stripped 5 bases from V and 7 bases from J, with 14 bases between. CDR3 loop: CASSWISGSEAFF. CDR3 in DNA: TGTGCCAGTAGTTGGATCTCCGGGAGTGAAGCTTTCTTT.

The gene calls are TRBV28 and TRBJ2-7, with 12 bases identical to TRBD2. Germline CDR1 reads MDHEN; CDR2 reads SYDVKM. The V segment lost 5 bases and the J segment 4 bases; nucleotides outside the gene matches: 6. The CDR3 covers 15 residues. The CDR3 nucleotides read TGTGCCAGCAGTCCGCGACTAGCGGGAGCTTACGAGCAGTACTTC. It codes for CASSPRLAGAYEQYF.

This rearrangement joins TRBV4-2 to TRBJ1-2, with D perhaps matching TRBD1 (5 bases). Deletions cut 5 bases from V and 2 bases from J, with 12 bases between. The CDR3 is made up of 14 amino acids. Germline V gives CDR1 LGHNA, CDR2 YNFKEQ. CDR3 sequence: CASSLYRGNYGYTF. The DNA for the CDR3 is TGTGCCAGCAGCTTGTATCGGGGGAACTATGGCTACACCTTC.

The rearrangement links TRBV12-5 to TRBJ2-1, with 8 bases matching TRBD2. The junction had 18 bases not matched to a gene; V was cut back by 4 bases and J by 7 bases. Per germline, CDR1 LGHNT and CDR2 FRNRAP. This CDR3 comprises 18 residues. This CDR3 is CASGSWGGREVIRNEQFF. The DNA for the CDR3 is TGTGCTAGTGGTTCCTGGGGGGGGCGGGAGGTTATTCGGAATGAGCAGTTCTTC.

This clone was found a few times. The rearrangement joins TRBV7-2 to TRBJ2-3; D is uncertain. Germline values: CDR1 SGHTA, CDR2 FQGNSA. CDR3 length: 10 amino acids. The CDR3, as DNA: TGTGCAGAGGCTGCAGATACGCAGTATTTT. This sequence encodes CAEAADTQYF. Full variable domain (missing parts from reference TRBV7-2 and TRBJ2-3): GAGVSQSPSNKVTEKGKDVELRCDPISGHTALYWYRQSLGQGLEFLIYFQGNSAPDKSGLPSDRFSAERTGGSVSTLTIQRTQQEDSAVYLCAEAADTQYFGPGTRLTVL.

The V and J genes are TRBV9 and TRBJ2-3; a possible D gene is TRBD2 (7 bases). Looked up from germline, CDR1 is SGDLS and CDR2 is YYNGEE. V lost 0 bases and J lost 4, with 12 bases in between. The CDR3 is made up of 15 amino acids. The CDR3 sequence: CASSVDAGAADTQYF. In nucleotides, the CDR3 is TGTGCCAGCAGCGTAGACGCGGGGGCGGCAGATACGCAGTATTTT. Full variable domain (missing parts from reference TRBV9 and TRBJ2-3): DSGVTQTPKHLITATGQRVTLRCSPRSGDLSVYWYQQSLDQGLQFLIQYYNGEERAKGNILERFSAQQFPDLHSELNLSSLELGDSALYFCASSVDAGAADTQYFGPGTRLTVL.

V usage is TRBV5-4 and J usage is TRBJ2-3; 11 bases match TRBD1. With V trimmed by 4 bases and J by 0 bases, 7 bases remained unmatched. Germline CDR1 is SGHNT and CDR2 is YYREEE (reference sequence). This CDR3 spans 17 amino acids. The CDR3 loop is CASSPPRTGGSTDTQYF. For the CDR3, the DNA is TGTGCCAGCAGCCCCCCCCGGACAGGGGGCAGCACAGATACGCAGTATTTT.

As DNA, the CDR3 is TGTGCCAGCAGCCCCAAGAGCGGGCAAGAGACCCAGTACTTC. Translating gives CASSPKSGQETQYF. This chain uses TRBV7-8 with TRBJ2-5; D is perhaps TRBD2 (6 bases). Trimming left V 5 bases short and J 2 bases short, with 12 bases between. Germline assignment: CDR1 SGHVS and CDR2 FQNEAQ. The CDR3 is 14 amino acids.

V usage is TRBV10-3 and J usage is TRBJ2-1, with TRBD1 matching 8 bases. V gave up 8 bases and J gave up 8 bases; unmatched junction bases: 14. The CDR3 runs to 15 residues. Germline V gene sequence: CDR1 ENHRY, CDR2 SYGVKD. CDR3 sequence reads: CAIGSARTGSDEQFF. In DNA form, the CDR3 reads TGTGCCATCGGCTCCGCCAGGACAGGGAGTGATGAGCAGTTCTTC.

This chain uses TRBV19 with TRBJ2-1; TRBD2 agrees at 10 bases. The CDR3 length is 18 residues. The germline CDR1 and CDR2 sequences are LNHDA and SQIVND (reference sequence). With 5 bases clipped from V and 4 bases from J, the junction kept 14 bases outside the gene matches. The CDR3 protein is CASSSRGFLAGEYNEQFF. The CDR3 DNA reads as TGTGCCAGTAGTTCGAGGGGTTTTCTAGCGGGAGAGTACAATGAGCAGTTCTTC.

This clone was counted a few times. The gene calls are TRBV27 and TRBJ1-3; tentative D call: TRBD1 (5 bases). There are 14 residues in the CDR3. Germline CDR1 reads MNHEY; CDR2 reads SMNVEV (reference sequence). Trimming pared 5 bases from V and 1 base from J, leaving 9 bases between. DNA of the CDR3: TGTGCCAGCAGTGAGGCAGGGTCTGGAAACACCATATATTTT. Encoded protein: CASSEAGSGNTIYF.

In DNA, the CDR3 is TGTGCCAGCAGGGAGCGGGAGGTCTACAATGAGCAGTTCTTC. Translated, it gives CASREREVYNEQFF. This chain uses TRBV5-6 with TRBJ2-1; 9 nucleotides match TRBD2. The CDR3 length is 14 residues. The V gene end was trimmed by 5 bases and the J gene end by 3 bases; junction bases not matched to a gene: 3. CDR1 SGHDT and CDR2 YYEEEE come from the germline V gene.

The sample holds many counts of this clone. The genes are TRBV5-4 and TRBJ1-5; 7 bases are a match to TRBD1. CDR3 length equals 15 residues. J gave up 2 bases and V 4 bases, and 6 bases lay outside the gene matches. Germline V gene lookup returns CDR1 SGHNT and CDR2 YYREEE (reference sequence). The CDR3 DNA is TGTGCCAGCAGCATACAGGGGCTTGGCAATCAGCCCCAGCATTTT. It translates to CASSIQGLGNQPQHF.

The chain recombines TRBV2 with TRBJ1-4; D gene unclear. The CDR3 has 16 residues. Deletions cut 1 base from V and 0 bases from J, with 9 bases between. Germline V lookup: CDR1 SNHLY, CDR2 FYNNEI. The CDR3 sequence is CASSEGASATNEKLFF. The DNA for the CDR3 is TGTGCCAGCAGTGAAGGTGCTAGTGCAACTAATGAAAAACTGTTTTTT.